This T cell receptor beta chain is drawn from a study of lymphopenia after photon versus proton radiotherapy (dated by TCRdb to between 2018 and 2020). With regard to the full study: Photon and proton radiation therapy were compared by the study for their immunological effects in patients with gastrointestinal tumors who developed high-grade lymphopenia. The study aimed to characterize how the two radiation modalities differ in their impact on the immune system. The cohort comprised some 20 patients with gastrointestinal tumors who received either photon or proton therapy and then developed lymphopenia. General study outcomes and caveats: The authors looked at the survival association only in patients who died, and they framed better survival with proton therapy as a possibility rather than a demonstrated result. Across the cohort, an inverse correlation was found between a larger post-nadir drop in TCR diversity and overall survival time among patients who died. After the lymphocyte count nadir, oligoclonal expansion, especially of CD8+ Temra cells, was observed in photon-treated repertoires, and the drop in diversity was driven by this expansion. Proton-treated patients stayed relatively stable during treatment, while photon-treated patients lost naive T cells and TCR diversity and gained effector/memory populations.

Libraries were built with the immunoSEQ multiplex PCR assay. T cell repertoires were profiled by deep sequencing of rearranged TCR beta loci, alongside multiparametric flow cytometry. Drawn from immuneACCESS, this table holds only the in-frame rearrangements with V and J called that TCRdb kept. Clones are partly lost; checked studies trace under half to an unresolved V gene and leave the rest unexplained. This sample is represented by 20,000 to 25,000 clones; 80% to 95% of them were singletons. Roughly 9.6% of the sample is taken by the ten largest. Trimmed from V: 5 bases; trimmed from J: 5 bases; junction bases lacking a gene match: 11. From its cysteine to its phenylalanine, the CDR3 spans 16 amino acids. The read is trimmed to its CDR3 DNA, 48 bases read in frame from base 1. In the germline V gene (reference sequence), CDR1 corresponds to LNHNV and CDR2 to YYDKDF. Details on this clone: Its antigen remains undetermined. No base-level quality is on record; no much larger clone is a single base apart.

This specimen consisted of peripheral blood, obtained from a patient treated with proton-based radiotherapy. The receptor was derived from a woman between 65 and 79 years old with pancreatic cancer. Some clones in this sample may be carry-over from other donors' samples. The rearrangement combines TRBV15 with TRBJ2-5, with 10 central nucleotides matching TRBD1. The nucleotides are TGTGCCACCAGCGACCGGACAGGGGGGTTGGGGGAGACCCAGTACTTC. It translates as CATSDRTGGLGETQYF.